These T cell receptor beta chains were read from a single sample in a study of cytomegalovirus exposure and HLA in healthy donors. Data came from immunoSEQ multiplex PCR; TCRdb stores just in-frame clones and leaves some out. Of 150,000 to 200,000 clones listed, approximately 72% are singletons. Sequences were obtained from PBMCs. The receptors originated from a human donor in good health. The CDR3 runs from the conserved cysteine through the conserved F or W. D genes are given only for firm matches. Size values are once, few and many counts, or a class for expanded clones, and some rows have none.

size,J,D,V,CDR3,DNA
-,TRBJ1-4,TRBD1,TRBV11-2,CASSFTGVPEKLFF,TGTGCCAGCAGCTTCACAGGGGTACCTGAAAAACTGTTTTTT
-,TRBJ2-5,TRBD1,TRBV2,CASIILTGPQETQYF,TGTGCCAGCATTATCCTGACAGGGCCCCAAGAGACCCAGTACTTC
few,TRBJ1-6,TRBD1,TRBV6-5,CASSPWTGGSPLHF,TGTGCCAGCAGTCCCTGGACAGGGGGATCACCCCTCCACTTT
few,TRBJ1-1,TRBD1,TRBV9,CASSPRDSWVGTEAFF,TGTGCCAGCAGCCCGAGGGACAGCTGGGTGGGCACTGAAGCTTTCTTT
-,TRBJ1-4,-,TRBV5-4,CASSLQGNEKLFF,TGTGCCAGCAGCTTGCAGGGTAATGAAAAACTGTTTTTT
-,TRBJ2-5,TRBD1,TRBV2,CASSRDRGRETQYF,TGTGCCAGCTCCCGGGACAGGGGGCGGGAGACCCAGTACTTC
-,TRBJ1-3,-,TRBV19,CASSKEGSGNTIYF,TGTGCCAGTAGTAAGGAGGGGAGTGGAAACACCATATATTTT
-,TRBJ2-5,TRBD2,TRBV9,CASSLTSGDETQYF,TGTGCCAGCAGCCTGACTAGCGGGGATGAGACCCAGTACTTC
-,TRBJ1-4,-,TRBV6-1,CATEYRDNEKLFF,TGTGCCACCGAGTACAGGGATAATGAAAAACTGTTTTTT
-,TRBJ2-1,-,TRBV27,CASNPRSSYNEQFF,TGTGCCAGCAATCCCCGTAGCTCCTACAATGAGCAGTTCTTC
-,TRBJ2-5,TRBD1,TRBV7-9,CASSFPGQGETQYF,TGTGCCAGCAGCTTTCCGGGACAGGGGGAGACCCAGTACTTC
-,TRBJ1-5,-,TRBV7-2,CASSLSPGPQHF,TGTGCCAGCAGCCTATCCCCTGGGCCCCAGCATTTT
-,TRBJ2-1,TRBD1,TRBV2,CASSEPDRERQFF,TGTGCCAGCAGTGAACCGGACAGGGAAAGGCAGTTCTTC
-,TRBJ2-7,TRBD1,TRBV10-3,CAIGDGQGVKRYEQYF,TGTGCCATCGGTGACGGACAGGGGGTAAAGCGCTACGAGCAGTACTTC
few,TRBJ1-5,TRBD1,TRBV12-5,CASGLASQGARISPYNQPQHF,TGTGCTAGTGGTTTGGCAAGTCAGGGGGCGCGGATATCCCCCTACAATCAGCCCCAGCATTTT
-,TRBJ2-1,-,TRBV9,CASSVGGRATYNEQFF,TGTGCCAGCAGCGTAGGTGGCAGGGCAACCTACAATGAGCAGTTCTTC
few,TRBJ2-3,TRBD2,TRBV2,CASSRERGSRDTQYF,TGTGCCAGCAGCCGGGAGCGGGGGTCGAGAGATACGCAGTATTTT
-,TRBJ1-1,-,TRBV6-1,CAGRGEGTEAFF,TGTGCCGGGCGGGGGGAAGGCACTGAAGCTTTCTTT
-,TRBJ1-1,TRBD1,TRBV5-1,CASSSQGASTEAFF,TGCGCCAGCAGCTCACAGGGGGCGAGCACTGAAGCTTTCTTT
few,TRBJ2-7,-,TRBV6-6,CASSPSPYEQYF,TGTGCCAGCAGCCCCTCCCCGTACGAGCAGTACTTC
-,TRBJ2-7,-,TRBV19,CASSPTAGASLDF,TGTGCCAGTAGTCCGACCGCCGGAGCCTCCCTGGACTTC
-,TRBJ1-5,TRBD1,TRBV6-1,CASSAPSGTGNNQPQHF,TGTGCCAGCAGTGCGCCCTCCGGGACAGGGAACAATCAGCCCCAGCATTTT
-,TRBJ2-1,TRBD2,TRBV15,CATSGDRGGVWGSSYNEQFF,TGTGCCACCAGCGGAGACCGGGGGGGCGTCTGGGGGAGCTCCTACAATGAGCAGTTCTTC
-,TRBJ1-6,-,TRBV7-6,CASSLVGDSNSPLHF,TGTGCCAGCAGCTTAGTGGGCGACAGTAATTCACCCCTCCACTTT
-,TRBJ2-1,-,TRBV6-5,CASSPRVNEQFF,TGTGCCAGCAGCCCCAGGGTCAATGAGCAGTTCTTC
-,TRBJ2-1,-,TRBV20-1,CSASLPVEQFF,TGCAGTGCTAGTCTACCGGTGGAGCAGTTCTTC
-,TRBJ1-1,-,TRBV7-3,CASSLSQMNTEAFF,TGTGCCAGCAGCTTAAGTCAGATGAACACTGAAGCTTTCTTT
-,TRBJ2-7,-,TRBV7-2,CASSLVGAGTYEQYF,TGTGCCAGCAGCTTAGTAGGGGCAGGGACCTACGAGCAGTACTTC
-,TRBJ1-2,-,TRBV6-5,CASSYSSGQNYGYTF,TGTGCCAGCAGTTATTCAAGCGGGCAGAACTATGGCTACACCTTC
once,TRBJ2-2,-,TRBV19,CASSIGQRLANTGELFF,TGTGCCAGTAGTATCGGACAGCGATTAGCGAACACCGGGGAGCTGTTTTTT
-,TRBJ1-1,-,TRBV7-5,CARSSTDRGGRWNTEAFF,TGTGCCAGAAGCTCGACGGACAGGGGAGGGAGATGGAACACTGAAGCTTTCTTT
-,TRBJ2-5,-,TRBV18,CASSPRQGEETQYF,TGTGCCAGCTCACCAAGGCAGGGCGAAGAGACCCAGTACTTC
-,TRBJ1-1,TRBD1,TRBV10-3,CAISDTGTGTEAFF,TGTGCCATCAGTGACACCGGGACAGGCACTGAAGCTTTCTTT
few,TRBJ2-7,TRBD2,TRBV5-6,CASSLGGLAGREQYF,TGTGCCAGCAGCTTGGGGGGTCTAGCGGGGCGGGAGCAGTACTTC
-,TRBJ1-1,-,TRBV5-6,CASSLGGQGWEAFF,TGTGCCAGCAGCTTGGGGGGGCAAGGTTGGGAAGCTTTCTTT
-,TRBJ2-3,TRBD2,TRBV2,CASTVGLAVSTDTQYF,TGTGCCAGCACCGTGGGGCTAGCGGTGAGCACAGATACGCAGTATTTT
-,TRBJ2-2,-,TRBV5-5,CASSFGGMNTGELFF,TGTGCCAGCAGCTTCGGAGGAATGAACACCGGGGAGCTGTTTTTT
few,TRBJ2-3,-,TRBV6-1,CASSDPNTDTQYF,TGTGCCAGCAGTGACCCCAACACAGATACGCAGTATTTT
-,TRBJ2-3,TRBD2,TRBV5-4,CASSLAGGSTDTQYF,TGTGCCAGCAGCTTAGCGGGGGGTTCCACAGATACGCAGTATTTT
once,TRBJ2-7,-,TRBV4-1,CASSQSPPPGRGTYEQYF,TGCGCCAGCAGCCAGAGCCCTCCTCCGGGTCGGGGAACCTACGAGCAGTACTTC
-,TRBJ1-2,TRBD1,TRBV27,CASSLRTGGNYGYTF,TGTGCCAGCAGTTTACGTACAGGGGGGAACTATGGCTACACCTTC